This entry concerns a single TCR beta chain. Antigen: not known. Treatment specified: oral pan-JAK inhibitor, 5-10 mg twice daily. The data were obtained in a study of CD8+ T cells in alopecia areata. RNA, once extracted, was reverse transcribed into cDNA for use as the sequencing template. This table comes from immunoSEQ multiplex PCR, and its TCRdb copy is limited to in-frame clones, with some not included. The sample gives around 200,000 clones, more than 55% of which show up once; 0.65% to 0.7% is in the top ten. General observations from the study: Because one nonresponder was included, the link of baseline CD8+ expansion to response is considered uncertain.

The receptor comes from a human donor with alopecia areata. Sample: CD4+ T cells sorted from blood, taken at week 4, from a patient treated with tofacitinib.

Here the CDR3 reads CASSQSYEQYF. The CDR3 coding sequence is TGTGCCAGCAGCCAGTCCTACGAGCAGTACTTC. The chain has TRBV11-2 and TRBJ2-7, with D uncertain. Germline lookup yields CDR1 SGHAT and CDR2 FQNNGV. The CDR3 consists of 11 residues. V dropped 5 bases and J dropped 1 base, with 3 bases sitting between them.